The 20 T cell receptor beta chains presented below share a single source sample, sequenced in a study of cytomegalovirus exposure and HLA in healthy donors. The PCR ran on 60 Vbeta and 13 Jbeta primers. Measured with immunoSEQ multiplex PCR; TCRdb has only the in-frame clones, and not every one. The sample consists of 170,000 or so clones, around four fifths of them appearing once. Sequenced: PBMCs. These receptors originate from a woman aged 50 to 60 in good health and CMV-seropositive.

This rearrangement joins TRBV29-1 to TRBJ2-2; a possible D gene is TRBD1 (6 bases). The germline V and J ends were trimmed by 1 base and 3 bases, with 12 bases remaining between them. Germline values: CDR1 SQVTM, CDR2 ANQGSEA. The CDR3 contains 15 residues. The DNA for the CDR3 is TGCAGCGTTGAAGGAAGGGGGATCGACACCGGGGAGCTGTTTTTT. This translates into CSVEGRGIDTGELFF.

This clone was seen more than once but under ten times. The CDR3: CSVQGRGPEAFF. The CDR3 DNA is TGCAGCGTTCAGGGCCGAGGCCCGGAAGCTTTCTTT. The chain employs TRBV29-1 and TRBJ1-1; D may be TRBD1 (5 bases). Germline-derived CDR1 and CDR2 are SQVTM and ANQGSEA. The V end lost 5 bases, the J end lost 8 bases, and 15 bases lay between the germline ends. The CDR3 has 12 amino acids.

The chain carries TRBV5-1 and TRBJ1-4; no firm D call. Germline CDR1 reads SGHRS; CDR2 reads YFSETQ. V lost 2 bases to trimming and J lost 0 bases, with 5 bases between them. CDR3 length equals 14 residues. The CDR3 sequence: CASSFTATNEKLFF. In DNA, the CDR3 is TGCGCCAGCAGCTTCACTGCAACTAATGAAAAACTGTTTTTT.

The gene calls are TRBV27 and TRBJ1-1, with D possibly matching TRBD1 (5 bases). V was pared by 7 bases and J by 8 bases, with 17 bases between. The CDR3 is made up of 13 amino acids. The germline gives CDR1 MNHEY, CDR2 SMNVEV (reference sequence). The CDR3 loop reads CASIGRVAWEAFF. CDR3 DNA sequence: TGTGCCAGCATCGGCAGGGTCGCTTGGGAAGCTTTCTTT.

The chain couples TRBV28 to TRBJ1-1, with D possibly TRBD1 on 5 matching bases. The germline V gene encodes CDR1 MDHEN and CDR2 SYDVKM. V was pared by 10 bases and J by 4 bases, with 19 bases between. There are 14 residues in the CDR3. DNA of the CDR3: TGTGCCACTTTCCCCCTCGGGGGTAGCACTGAAGCTTTCTTT. This codes for CATFPLGGSTEAFF.

V gene TRBV19 combines with J gene TRBJ2-7; 13 nucleotides align to TRBD2. CDR1 and CDR2 from the germline V gene are LNHDA and SQIVND (reference sequence). J was trimmed by 4 bases and V by 5 bases; bases with no gene match: 5. The length of the CDR3 is 15 residues. DNA for the CDR3: TGTGCCAGTAGTCGGACTAGCGGGAGTTGGTACGAGCAGTACTTC. Translation gives CASSRTSGSWYEQYF.

The chain has TRBV6-4 and TRBJ1-2, with TRBD1 matching over 9 bases. The trim removed 6 bases at V and 8 bases at J, leaving 7 bases unmatched. The CDR3 has 13 amino acids. Germline CDR1 is MRHNA and CDR2 is SNTAGT. CDR3 sequence reads: CASSGQGLGGYTF. Written as DNA, the CDR3 is TGTGCCAGCAGCGGACAGGGGTTGGGAGGCTACACCTTC.

Concerning this clone: Other nucleotide sequences from this sample produce the same CDR3. V and J are TRBV19 and TRBJ1-1, with D possibly being TRBD1 (6 bases). The CDR3 is made up of 13 amino acids. Trimming removed 5 bases at V and 1 base at J, with 8 bases between. Germline CDR1 is LNHDA and CDR2 is SQIVND (reference sequence). CDR3 loop: CASSATGNTEAFF. CDR3 DNA sequence: TGTGCCAGTAGTGCGACAGGGAACACTGAAGCTTTCTTT.

J is TRBJ2-4 and V is TRBV29-1; 7 bases map to TRBD1. This CDR3 has 13 amino acids. Trimming at V came to 3 bases and at J to 7 bases, leaving 6 bases not matched to a gene. Germline CDR1 reads SQVTM; CDR2 reads ANQGSEA. The CDR3 is CSVERQGENIQYF. CDR3 in DNA: TGCAGCGTTGAGCGGCAGGGGGAGAACATTCAGTACTTC.

The CDR3 protein is CASSYSETGGVEQFF. CDR3 sequence (DNA): TGTGCCAGCAGTTACTCGGAGACAGGGGGCGTTGAGCAGTTCTTC. V gene TRBV6-5 combines with J gene TRBJ2-1, with TRBD1 matching over 10 bases. The CDR3 extends over 15 amino acids. J gave up 9 bases and V 0 bases, and 5 bases lay outside the gene matches. Germline CDR1 MNHEY, CDR2 SVGAGI.

The V gene is TRBV19, the J gene TRBJ2-2; 8 bases match TRBD2. Trimming cost V 3 bases and J 5 bases; bases outside gene matches: 11. This CDR3 is built from 17 residues. Germline lookup yields CDR1 LNHDA and CDR2 SQIVND (reference sequence). The CDR3 is CASSMGLGGVITGELFF. In DNA form, the CDR3 reads TGTGCCAGTAGTATGGGACTAGGGGGAGTCATTACCGGGGAGCTGTTTTTT.

This chain joins TRBV2 and TRBJ2-5; TRBD1 might be the D (5 bases). Germline CDR1 reads SNHLY; CDR2 reads FYNNEI. V was shortened by 6 bases and J by 11 bases, with 19 bases between the two germline ends. The CDR3 totals 13 residues. CDR3 loop: CASRGTGSGEQYF. The CDR3 nucleotides are TGTGCCAGCAGGGGTACAGGTTCGGGTGAGCAGTACTTC.

CDR3 nucleotides: TGCGCCAGCAGCCATCTATGGGCAGGGCGAAACACTGAAGCTTTCTTT. It yields the protein CASSHLWAGRNTEAFF. The chain recombines TRBV5-1 with TRBJ1-1; weak D call: TRBD1 (5 bases). V was trimmed by 4 bases and J by 2 bases, leaving 18 bases between them. Per the germline V gene, CDR1 is SGHRS and CDR2 is YFSETQ. The CDR3 runs to 16 residues.

This clone was observed a handful of times. V usage is TRBV30 and J usage is TRBJ2-3; possible D gene TRBD2, 5 bases. Trimming shortened V by 2 bases and J by 1 base, and 10 bases separated the two germline ends. CDR3 size: 14 residues. Germline V gives CDR1 GTSNPN, CDR2 SVGIG (reference sequence). The CDR3 spells CAWSRTLGTDTQYF. The DNA for the CDR3 is TGTGCCTGGAGTAGGACTCTCGGCACAGATACGCAGTATTTT.

The CDR3 region is CASTTDRARRLHF. The CDR3 region has the DNA TGTGCCAGCACAACAGACAGGGCCCGAAGACTCCACTTT. The chain carries TRBV2 and TRBJ1-6, with 7 bases that match TRBD1. The V segment lost 7 bases and the J segment 16 bases; nucleotides outside the gene matches: 13. In germline, CDR1 is SNHLY, CDR2 FYNNEI. This CDR3 has 13 residues.

This clone has a single count. The V call is TRBV2, the J call TRBJ2-7, with D possibly being TRBD1 (5 bases). Germline V gene sequence: CDR1 SNHLY, CDR2 FYNNEI. CDR3 length: 12 amino acids. Trimming stripped 4 bases from V and 4 bases from J, with 8 bases between. The chain's CDR3 is CASSATGYEQYF. The DNA for the CDR3 is TGTGCCAGCAGTGCAACAGGTTACGAGCAGTACTTC.

The gene calls are TRBV7-9 and TRBJ2-2; 11 nucleotides line up with TRBD2. This CDR3 is built from 18 residues. The ends lost 2 bases at V and 7 bases at J; junction bases unmatched: 12. Germline assignment: CDR1 SEHNR and CDR2 FQNEAQ (reference sequence). The CDR3 region is CASSLRTLAGEFYGELFF. DNA of the CDR3: TGTGCCAGCAGCTTAAGAACACTAGCGGGAGAATTTTACGGGGAGCTGTTTTTT.

The genes are TRBV4-1 and TRBJ2-2; 13 bases align to TRBD2. Germline CDR1 MGHRA, CDR2 YSYEKL. The CDR3 is made up of 18 amino acids. V trimming: 1 base; J trimming: 0 bases; junction bases outside the gene matches: 2. CDR3 coding DNA: TGCGCCAGCAGCCAAGGAGGGACTAGCGGGACGAACACCGGGGAGCTGTTTTTT. It encodes CASSQGGTSGTNTGELFF.

The count of this clone is one. V usage is TRBV29-1 and J usage is TRBJ2-7; 8 bases line up with TRBD1. Germline lookup yields CDR1 SQVTM and CDR2 ANQGSEA. This CDR3 comprises 13 residues. The trim removed 4 bases at V and 4 bases at J, leaving 6 bases unmatched. CDR3 loop: CSVVEGQAYEQYF. CDR3 nucleotide sequence: TGCAGCGTTGTGGAGGGACAGGCATACGAGCAGTACTTC.

CDR3 loop: CASSYSLKTGTDTQYF. The CDR3 DNA reads as TGTGCCAGCAGTTACTCCTTAAAGACAGGAACAGATACGCAGTATTTT. The rearrangement uses TRBV6-5 and TRBJ2-3; D perhaps matches TRBD1 (6 bases). The CDR3 extends over 16 amino acids. Trimming took off 0 bases at V and 3 bases at J, with 13 bases between the two ends. Germline V gives CDR1 MNHEY, CDR2 SVGAGI.